This T cell receptor (beta chain) was sequenced in a study of T and B cells in COVID-19 patients. Study background: Blood was sampled from COVID-19 patients who were either actively infected or recovered. Overall study results and limits: Active COVID-19 showed highly clonal TRB repertoires; recovery showed diversity and richness above healthy donors. In COVID-19 patients, T cell receptor beta variable and joining gene use was reportedly strongly skewed. Few blood samples existed from mildly ill patients during symptoms or early in severe cases.

This CDR3 region has 14 residues. Germline-derived CDR1 and CDR2 are GTSNPN and SVGIG (reference sequence). After removal of 1 base from V and 8 bases from J, the junction contained 2 bases not matched to a gene. TRB was amplified from around 230-520 ng of blood genomic DNA. By share of the sample, this clonotype is medium-sized. Its antigen is unidentified. Multiplex PCR with BIOMED2 TRB-A/B primer pools amplified TRB rearrangements. TCRdb analysed the multiplex PCR reads with MiXCR anew, one entry per CDR3 protein. The sample yields under 4,500 distinct CDR3 sequences, roughly 25% seen once. The specimen was blood. J is TRBJ2-3 and V is TRBV30; 14 nucleotides match TRBD2. The sequence was obtained from a human donor with active COVID-19. The CDR3 sequence: CAWSAGLAGVTQYF. The CDR3 region has the DNA TGTGCCTGGAGTGCGGGACTAGCGGGAGTTACGCAGTATTTT.